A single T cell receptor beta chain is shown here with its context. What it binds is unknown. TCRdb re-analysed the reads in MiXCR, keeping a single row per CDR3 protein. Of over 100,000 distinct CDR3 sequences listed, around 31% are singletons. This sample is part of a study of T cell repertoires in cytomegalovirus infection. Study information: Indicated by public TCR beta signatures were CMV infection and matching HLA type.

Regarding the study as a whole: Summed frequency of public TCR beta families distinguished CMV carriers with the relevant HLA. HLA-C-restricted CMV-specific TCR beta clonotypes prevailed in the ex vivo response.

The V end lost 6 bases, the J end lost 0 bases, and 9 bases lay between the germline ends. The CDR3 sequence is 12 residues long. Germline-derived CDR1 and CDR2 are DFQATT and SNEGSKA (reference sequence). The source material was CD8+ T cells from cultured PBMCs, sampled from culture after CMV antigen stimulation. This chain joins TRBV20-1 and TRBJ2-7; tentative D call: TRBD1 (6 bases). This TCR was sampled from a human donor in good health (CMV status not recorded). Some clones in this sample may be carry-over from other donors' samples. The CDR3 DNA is TGCAGTGCGGGGGACAACTCCTACGAGCAGTACTTC. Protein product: CSAGDNSYEQYF.